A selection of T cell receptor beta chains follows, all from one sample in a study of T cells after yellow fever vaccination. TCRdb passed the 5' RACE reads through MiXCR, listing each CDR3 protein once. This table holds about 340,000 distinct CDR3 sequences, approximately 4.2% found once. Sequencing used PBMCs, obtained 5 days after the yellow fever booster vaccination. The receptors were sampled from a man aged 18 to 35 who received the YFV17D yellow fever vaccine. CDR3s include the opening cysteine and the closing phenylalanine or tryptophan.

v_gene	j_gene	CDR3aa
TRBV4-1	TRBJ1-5	CASSQVPKWPLSNQPQHF
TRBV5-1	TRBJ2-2	CASITRQGARMGTGELFF
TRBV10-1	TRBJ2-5	CASGDRGHETQYF
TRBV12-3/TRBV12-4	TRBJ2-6	CASRTYGPGANVLTF
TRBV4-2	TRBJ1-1	CASSQEVGSSTEAFF
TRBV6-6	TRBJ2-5	CASSPDRVGETQYF
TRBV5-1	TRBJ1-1	CASTPFGASNTEAFF
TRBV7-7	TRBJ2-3	CASSLNPGSTDTQYF
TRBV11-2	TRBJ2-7	CASSLGAPDQYF
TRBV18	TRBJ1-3	CASSPSGGNSGNTIYF
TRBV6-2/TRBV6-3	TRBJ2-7	CASSFVNSGAYEQYF
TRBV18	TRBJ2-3	CASSPVQARTDTQYF
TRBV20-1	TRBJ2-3	CSASGTTDTQYF
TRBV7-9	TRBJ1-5	CASSWGQGHNQPQHF
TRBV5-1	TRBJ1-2	CASSDQSFYGYTF